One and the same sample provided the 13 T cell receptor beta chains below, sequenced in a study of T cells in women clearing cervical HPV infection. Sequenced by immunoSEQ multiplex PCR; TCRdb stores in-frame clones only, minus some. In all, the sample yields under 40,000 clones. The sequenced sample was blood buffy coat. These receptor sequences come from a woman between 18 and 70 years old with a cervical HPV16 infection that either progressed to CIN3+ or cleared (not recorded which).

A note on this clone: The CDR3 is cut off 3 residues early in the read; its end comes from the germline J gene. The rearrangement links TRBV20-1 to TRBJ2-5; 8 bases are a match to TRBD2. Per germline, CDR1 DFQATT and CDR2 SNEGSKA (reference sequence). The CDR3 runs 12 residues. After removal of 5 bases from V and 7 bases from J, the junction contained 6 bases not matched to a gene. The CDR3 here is CSAPPGGGTQYF. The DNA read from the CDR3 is TGCAGTGCTCCCCCCGGGGGGGGGACC.

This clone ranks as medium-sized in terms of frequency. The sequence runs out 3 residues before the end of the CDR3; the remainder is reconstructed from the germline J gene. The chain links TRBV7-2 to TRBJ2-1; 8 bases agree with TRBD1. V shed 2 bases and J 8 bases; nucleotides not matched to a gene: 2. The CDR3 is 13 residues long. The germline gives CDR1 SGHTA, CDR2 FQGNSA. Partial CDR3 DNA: TGTGCCAGCAGCTTACAGGGGGCGGATGAG. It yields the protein CASSLQGADE. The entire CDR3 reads CASSLQGADEQFF.

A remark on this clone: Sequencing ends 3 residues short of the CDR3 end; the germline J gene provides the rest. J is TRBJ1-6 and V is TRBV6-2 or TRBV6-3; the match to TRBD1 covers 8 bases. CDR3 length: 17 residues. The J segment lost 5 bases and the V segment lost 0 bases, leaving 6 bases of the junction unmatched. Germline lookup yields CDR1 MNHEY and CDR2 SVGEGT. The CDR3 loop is CASSYSRTGFDNSPLHF. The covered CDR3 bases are TGTGCCAGCAGTTACTCGAGGACAGGGTTCGATAATTCACCC.

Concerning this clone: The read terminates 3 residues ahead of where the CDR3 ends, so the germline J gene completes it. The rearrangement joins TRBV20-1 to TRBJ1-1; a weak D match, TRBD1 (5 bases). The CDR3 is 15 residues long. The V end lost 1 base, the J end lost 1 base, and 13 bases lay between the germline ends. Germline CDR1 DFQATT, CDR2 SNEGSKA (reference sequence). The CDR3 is CSARGFRTTNTEAFF. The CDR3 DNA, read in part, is TGCAGTGCTAGAGGGTTCCGGACAACGAACACTGAA.

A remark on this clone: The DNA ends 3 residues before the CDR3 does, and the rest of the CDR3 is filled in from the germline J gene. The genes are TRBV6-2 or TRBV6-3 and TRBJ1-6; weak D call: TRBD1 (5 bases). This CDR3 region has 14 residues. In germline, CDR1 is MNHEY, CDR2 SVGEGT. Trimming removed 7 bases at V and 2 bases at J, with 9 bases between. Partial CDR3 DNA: TGTGCCAGCATGGACACCGCCTATAATTCACCC. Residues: CASMDTAYNSP. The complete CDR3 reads CASMDTAYNSPLHF.

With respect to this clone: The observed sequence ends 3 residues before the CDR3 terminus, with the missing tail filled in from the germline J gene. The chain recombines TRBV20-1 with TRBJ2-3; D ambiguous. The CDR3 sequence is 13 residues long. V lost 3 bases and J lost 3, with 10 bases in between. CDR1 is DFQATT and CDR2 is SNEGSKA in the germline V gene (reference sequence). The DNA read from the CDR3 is TGCAGTGCTAGGCTGGTCGGGACAGATACG. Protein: CSARLVGTDT. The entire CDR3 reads CSARLVGTDTQYF.

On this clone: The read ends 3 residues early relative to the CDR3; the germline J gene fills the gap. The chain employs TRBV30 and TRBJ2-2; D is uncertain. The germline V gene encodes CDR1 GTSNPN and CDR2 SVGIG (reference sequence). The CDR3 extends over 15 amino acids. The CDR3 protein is CAWTQVLSYNSPLFF. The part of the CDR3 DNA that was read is TGTGCCTGGACCCAAGTTTTGTCCTATAATTCACCG.

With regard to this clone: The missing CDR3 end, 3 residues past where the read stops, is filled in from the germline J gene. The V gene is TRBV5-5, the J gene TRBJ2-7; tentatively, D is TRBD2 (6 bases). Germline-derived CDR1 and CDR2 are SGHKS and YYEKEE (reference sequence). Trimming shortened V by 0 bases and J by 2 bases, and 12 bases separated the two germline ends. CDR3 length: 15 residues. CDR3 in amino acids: CASSLVGGDTYEQYF. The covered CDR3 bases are TGTGCCAGCAGCTTGGTGGGCGGGGATACCTACGAG. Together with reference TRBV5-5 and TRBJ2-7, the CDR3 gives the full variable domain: DAGVTQSPTHLIKTRGQQVTLRCSPISGHKSVSWYQQVLGQGPQFIFQYYEKEERGRGNFPDRFSARQFPNYSSELNVNALLLGDSALYLCASSLVGGDTYEQYFGPGTRLTVT.

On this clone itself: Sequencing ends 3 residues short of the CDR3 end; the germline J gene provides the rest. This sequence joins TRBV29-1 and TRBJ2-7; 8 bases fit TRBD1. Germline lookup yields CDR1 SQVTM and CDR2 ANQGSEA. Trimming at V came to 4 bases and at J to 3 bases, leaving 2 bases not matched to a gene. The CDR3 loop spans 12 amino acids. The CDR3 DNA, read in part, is TGCAGCGTTGTGGACAGGGTCTACGAG. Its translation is CSVVDRVYE. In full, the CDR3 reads CSVVDRVYEQYF.

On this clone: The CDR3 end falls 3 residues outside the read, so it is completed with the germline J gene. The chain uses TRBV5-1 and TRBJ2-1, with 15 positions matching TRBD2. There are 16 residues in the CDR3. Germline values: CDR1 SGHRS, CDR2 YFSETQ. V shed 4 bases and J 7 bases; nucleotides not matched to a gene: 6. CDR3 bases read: TGCGCCAGCAGCGAAGAGGGGACTAGCGGGAGGAATGAG. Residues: CASSEEGTSGRNE. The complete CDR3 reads CASSEEGTSGRNEQFF.

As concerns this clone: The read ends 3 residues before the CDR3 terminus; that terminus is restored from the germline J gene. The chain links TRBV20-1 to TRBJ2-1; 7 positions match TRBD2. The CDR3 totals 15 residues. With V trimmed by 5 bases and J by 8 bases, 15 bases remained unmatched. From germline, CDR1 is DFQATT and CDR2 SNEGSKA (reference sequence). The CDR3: CSAVTGTTTLHEQFF. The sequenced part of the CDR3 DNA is TGCAGTGCTGTCACCGGGACTACTACTCTCCATGAG.

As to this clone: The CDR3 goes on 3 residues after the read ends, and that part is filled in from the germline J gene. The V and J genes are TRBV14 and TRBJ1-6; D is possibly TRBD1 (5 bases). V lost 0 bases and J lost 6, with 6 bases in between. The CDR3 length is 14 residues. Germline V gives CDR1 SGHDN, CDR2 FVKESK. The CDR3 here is CASSQETANSPLHF. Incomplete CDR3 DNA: TGTGCCAGCAGCCAAGAGACAGCTAATTCACCC.

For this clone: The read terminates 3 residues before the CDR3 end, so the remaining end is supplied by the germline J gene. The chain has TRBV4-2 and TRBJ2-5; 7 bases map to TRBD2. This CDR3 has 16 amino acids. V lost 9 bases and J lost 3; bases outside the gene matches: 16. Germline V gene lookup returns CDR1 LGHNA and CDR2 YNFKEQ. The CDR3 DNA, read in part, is TGTGCCAGTAGGGCCGGCAAGGCTAGCGGAGAAGAGACC. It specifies CASRAGKASGEET. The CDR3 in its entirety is CASRAGKASGEETQYF.